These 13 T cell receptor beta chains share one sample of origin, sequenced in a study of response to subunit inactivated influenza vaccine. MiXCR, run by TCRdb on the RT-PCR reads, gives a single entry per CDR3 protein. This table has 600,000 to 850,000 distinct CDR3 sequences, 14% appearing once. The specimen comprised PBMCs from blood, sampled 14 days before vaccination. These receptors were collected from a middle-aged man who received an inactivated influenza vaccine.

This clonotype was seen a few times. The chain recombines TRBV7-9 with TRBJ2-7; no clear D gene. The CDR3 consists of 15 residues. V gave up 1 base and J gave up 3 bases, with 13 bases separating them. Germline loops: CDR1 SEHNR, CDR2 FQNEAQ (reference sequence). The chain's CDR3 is CASSLEGNPYYEQYF. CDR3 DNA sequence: TGTGCCAGCAGCTTAGAAGGGAATCCCTACTACGAGCAGTACTTC.

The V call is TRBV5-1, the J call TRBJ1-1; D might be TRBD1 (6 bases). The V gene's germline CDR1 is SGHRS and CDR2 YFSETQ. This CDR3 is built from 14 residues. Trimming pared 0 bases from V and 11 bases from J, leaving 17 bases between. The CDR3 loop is CASSLAGGQGDAFF. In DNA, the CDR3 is TGCGCCAGCAGCTTGGCCGGGGGGCAGGGAGATGCTTTCTTT.

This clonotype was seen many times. Written as DNA, the CDR3 is TGTGCCAGCAGTGTCGAGGGACCGAGCTACAATGAGCAGTTCTTC. Translated, it gives CASSVEGPSYNEQFF. The chain is built from TRBV27 and TRBJ2-1; D could derive from TRBD1 or TRBD2 (5 bases each). V was pared by 5 bases and J by 3 bases, with 14 bases between. Germline V CDR1 and CDR2: MNHEY, SMNVEV (reference sequence). This CDR3 has 15 amino acids.

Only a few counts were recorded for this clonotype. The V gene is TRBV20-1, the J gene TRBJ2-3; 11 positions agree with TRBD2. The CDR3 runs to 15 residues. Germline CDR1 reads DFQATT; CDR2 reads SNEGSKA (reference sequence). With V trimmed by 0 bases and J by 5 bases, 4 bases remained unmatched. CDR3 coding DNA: TGCAGTGCTAGAGATAGCGGGGGGGCGGGAGATACGCAGTATTTT. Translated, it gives CSARDSGGAGDTQYF.

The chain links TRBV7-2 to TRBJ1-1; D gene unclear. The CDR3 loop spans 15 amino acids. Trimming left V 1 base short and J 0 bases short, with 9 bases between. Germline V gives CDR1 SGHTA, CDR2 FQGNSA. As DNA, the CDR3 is TGTGCCAGCAGCTTAGATGCGGACCTGAACACTGAAGCTTTCTTT. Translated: CASSLDADLNTEAFF.

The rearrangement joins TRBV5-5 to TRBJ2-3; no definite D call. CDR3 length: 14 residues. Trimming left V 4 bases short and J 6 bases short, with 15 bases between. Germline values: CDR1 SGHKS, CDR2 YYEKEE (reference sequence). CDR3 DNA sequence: TGTGCCAGCAGCATACGCGACCCGGGCGATACGCAGTATTTT. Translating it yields CASSIRDPGDTQYF. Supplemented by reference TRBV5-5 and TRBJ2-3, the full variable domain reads DAGVTQSPTHLIKTRGQQVTLRCSPISGHKSVSWYQQVLGQGPQFIFQYYEKEERGRGNFPDRFSARQFPNYSSELNVNALLLGDSALYLCASSIRDPGDTQYFGPGTRLTVL.

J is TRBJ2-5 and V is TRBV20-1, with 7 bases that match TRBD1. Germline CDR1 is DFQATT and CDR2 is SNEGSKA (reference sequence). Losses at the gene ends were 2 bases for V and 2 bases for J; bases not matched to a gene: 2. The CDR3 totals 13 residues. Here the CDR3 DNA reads TGCAGTGCTAGATCGGACAGGCAAGAGACCCAGTACTTC. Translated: CSARSDRQETQYF.

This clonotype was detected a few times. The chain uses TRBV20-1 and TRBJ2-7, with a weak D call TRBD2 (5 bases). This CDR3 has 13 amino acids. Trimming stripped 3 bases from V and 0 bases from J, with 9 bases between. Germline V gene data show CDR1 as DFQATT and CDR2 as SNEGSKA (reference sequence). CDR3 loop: CSASSGFSYEQYF. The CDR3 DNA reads TGCAGTGCTAGCTCGGGGTTCTCCTACGAGCAGTACTTC.

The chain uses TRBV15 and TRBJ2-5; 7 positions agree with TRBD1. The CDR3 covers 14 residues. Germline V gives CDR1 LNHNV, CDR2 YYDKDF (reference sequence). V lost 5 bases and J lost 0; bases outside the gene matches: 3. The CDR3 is CATSVQGYQETQYF. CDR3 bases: TGTGCCACCAGCGTACAGGGGTACCAAGAGACCCAGTACTTC.

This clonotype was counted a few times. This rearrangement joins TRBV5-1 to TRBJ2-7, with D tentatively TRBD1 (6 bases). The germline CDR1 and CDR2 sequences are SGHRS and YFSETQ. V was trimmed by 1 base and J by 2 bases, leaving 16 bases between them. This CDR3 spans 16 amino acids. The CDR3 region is CASSLILMGQTYEQYF. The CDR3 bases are TGCGCCAGCAGCTTGATTCTAATGGGACAAACCTACGAGCAGTACTTC.

The CDR3 coding sequence is TGCAGCGTTGGTGGGCAGAGGTACAATGAGCAGTTCTTC. It is translated as CSVGGQRYNEQFF. J is TRBJ2-1 and V is TRBV29-1; D gene ambiguous. The CDR3 spans 13 residues. Germline CDR1 SQVTM, CDR2 ANQGSEA. V lost 4 bases to trimming and J lost 4 bases, with 11 bases between them.

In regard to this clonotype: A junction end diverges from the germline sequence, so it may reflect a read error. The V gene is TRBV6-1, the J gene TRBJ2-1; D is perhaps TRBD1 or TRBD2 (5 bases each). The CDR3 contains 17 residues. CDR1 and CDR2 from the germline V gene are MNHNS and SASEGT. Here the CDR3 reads CASSERVEGPAYDEQFF. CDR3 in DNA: TGTGCCAGCAGTGAGAGGGTAGAGGGACCGGCCTACGATGAGCAGTTCTTC.

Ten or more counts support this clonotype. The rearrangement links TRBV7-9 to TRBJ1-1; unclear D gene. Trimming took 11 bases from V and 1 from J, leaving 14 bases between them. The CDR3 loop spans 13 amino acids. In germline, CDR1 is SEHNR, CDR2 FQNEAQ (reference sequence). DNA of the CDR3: TGTGCCGGCTTAGGGCAGCCGAACACTGAAGCTTTCTTT. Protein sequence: CAGLGQPNTEAFF.